The T cell receptor beta chain described here comes from a study of T cell responses to AZD1222 COVID-19 vaccine. Sequenced by immunoSEQ multiplex PCR; TCRdb stores in-frame clones only, minus some. The repertoire includes 70,000 to 90,000 clones, about 72% of them detected once, and around 21% sits in the top ten. The study's findings and limits: Seropositivity was recorded at baseline in only six AZD1222 recipients. After two AZD1222 doses, spike-specific TCR breadth and depth rose versus day 0.

In this sample, this clone turned up a few times. Its antigen remains unidentified. This TCR derives from an adult in good health. The specimen comprised peripheral blood, sampled on day 0 of AZD1222 vaccination.

CDR3 sequence reads: CASWPGRALNEQFF. In DNA form, the CDR3 reads TGTGCCAGTTGGCCGGGGAGGGCCCTCAATGAGCAGTTCTTC. The V and J genes are TRBV28 and TRBJ2-1, with 7 bases matching TRBD2. Germline V gene sequence: CDR1 MDHEN, CDR2 SYDVKM. J was trimmed by 6 bases and V by 9 bases; bases with no gene match: 11. The CDR3 totals 14 residues.